This T cell receptor beta chain was captured by sequencing in a study of OX40 agonist ivuxolimab in advanced cancers. On the study more broadly: Patients were dosed with the agonistic anti-OX40 (CD134) antibody ivuxolimab. Study outcomes and limitations: Clonal expansion in partial responders at 0.1-3.0 mg/kg ranked among the lowest. Relative to CD4+ cells, CD8+ T cells on average had more expanded clones.

With baseline, cycle 4 day 1, and cycle 7 day 1 as timepoints, blood was sampled. For this clone: Its specificity is unknown.

TCRdb keeps only in-frame clones here, not all; method: immunoSEQ multiplex PCR. This sample has approximately 100,000 clones, with around 90% found just once. This TCR derives from an adult with an advanced solid tumor such as melanoma, head and neck, liver or kidney cancer. Sequences were derived from CD4+ or CD8+ T cells sorted from blood, sampled in a trial of the OX40 agonist ivuxolimab.

The CDR3 sequence is CASIPGRRGGETQYF. DNA of the CDR3: TGTGCCAGCATCCCCGGGAGACGGGGAGGAGAGACCCAGTACTTC. The chain recombines TRBV2 with TRBJ2-5, with D possibly being TRBD2 (6 bases). V gave up 7 bases and J gave up 4 bases, with 19 bases separating them. The CDR3 length is 15 residues. Germline-derived CDR1 and CDR2 are SNHLY and FYNNEI.